The 24 T cell receptor beta chains reported below all come from one sample, sequenced in a study of immune evolution from preneoplasia to lung adenocarcinoma. The protocol was immunoSEQ multiplex PCR, while the TCRdb copy is restricted to in-frame clones and leaves out a portion. The sample lists 1,500 to 2,500 clones, about 86% occurring once. Sequencing input: FFPE adjacent normal lung tissue. Receptors were obtained from a person aged 65 to 79 with lung adenocarcinoma.

The rearrangement links TRBV9 to TRBJ2-2; D assignment may be TRBD1 or TRBD2 (5 bases each). Trimming removed 0 bases at V and 1 base at J, with 16 bases between. Germline V gives CDR1 SGDLS, CDR2 YYNGEE. The CDR3 length is 18 residues. CDR3 sequence: CASSVVWDVNLNTGELFF. CDR3 sequence (DNA): TGTGCCAGCAGCGTAGTCTGGGACGTGAACTTGAACACCGGGGAGCTGTTTTTT.

CDR3 protein: CASSWDIKPSSGNTIYF. The CDR3 coding sequence is TGTGCCAGCAGCTGGGACATAAAACCCAGCTCTGGAAACACCATATATTTT. J is TRBJ1-3 and V is TRBV7-9; maybe TRBD1 (6 bases). The CDR3 consists of 17 residues. Germline CDR1 is SEHNR and CDR2 is FQNEAQ (reference sequence). Trimming pared 4 bases from V and 0 bases from J, leaving 16 bases between. The variable domain in full, completed from reference TRBV7-9 and TRBJ1-3, reads DTGVSQNPRHKITKRGQNVTFRCDPISEHNRLYWYRQTLGQGPEFLTYFQNEAQLEKSRLLSDRFSAERPKGSFSTLEIQRTEQGDSAMYLCASSWDIKPSSGNTIYFGEGSWLTVV.

The chain employs TRBV6-6 and TRBJ1-4; the D is unclear. The V end lost 9 bases, the J end lost 14 bases, and 22 bases lay between the germline ends. Germline values: CDR1 MNHNY, CDR2 SVGAGI (reference sequence). The CDR3 runs 13 residues. This CDR3 is CASLERVRSALFF. As DNA, the CDR3 is TGTGCCAGTCTTGAGAGGGTCCGGTCAGCCCTGTTTTTT.

J is TRBJ2-2 and V is TRBV6-4; 9 nucleotides line up with TRBD2. The CDR3 runs 14 residues. The germline V gene has CDR1 MRHNA and CDR2 SNTAGT. Trimming removed 5 bases from V and 6 bases from J; junction bases left unmatched: 4. Here the CDR3 reads CASSTGTSPGELFF. As DNA, the CDR3 is TGTGCCAGCAGTACCGGGACTAGCCCCGGGGAGCTGTTTTTT.

The chain carries TRBV25-1 and TRBJ1-1; no reliable D call. From germline, CDR1 is MGHDK and CDR2 SYGVNS. The CDR3 spans 13 residues. Trimming left V 5 bases short and J 1 base short, with 8 bases between. CDR3 protein: CASSRGSNTEAFF. The CDR3 coding sequence is TGTGCCAGCAGTAGAGGGTCGAACACTGAAGCTTTCTTT.

This clone was seen more than once but under ten times. The V gene is TRBV7-6, the J gene TRBJ1-1; 7 bases map to TRBD1. The CDR3 covers 13 residues. V was clipped by 5 bases and J by 1 base; unmatched bases: 1. CDR1 SGHVS and CDR2 FNYEAQ come from the germline V gene. CDR3 sequence: CASSRDRNTEAFF. CDR3 nucleotides: TGTGCCAGCAGCCGGGACAGGAACACTGAAGCTTTCTTT.

The V call is TRBV30, the J call TRBJ2-2; TRBD1 matches 7 bases. This CDR3 has 13 amino acids. Germline V gene sequence: CDR1 GTSNPN, CDR2 SVGIG (reference sequence). Trimming cost V 8 bases and J 0 bases; bases outside gene matches: 3. The DNA of the CDR3 is TGTGCCAGGGGACAGTCGAACACCGGGGAGCTGTTTTTT. Encoded protein: CARGQSNTGELFF. The full variable domain, in which reference TRBV30 and TRBJ2-2 provide the parts outside the CDR3, is SQTIHQWPATLVQPVGSPLSLECTVEGTSNPNLYWYRQAAGRGLQLLFYSVGIGQISSEVPQNLSASRPQDRQFILSSKKLLLSDSGFYLCARGQSNTGELFFGEGSRLTVL.

V is TRBV11-1 and J is TRBJ2-1; TRBD1 matches 10 bases. With V trimmed by 5 bases and J by 10 bases, 11 bases remained unmatched. CDR3 size: 15 residues. The V gene's germline CDR1 is SGHAT and CDR2 FQDESV (reference sequence). The CDR3 DNA reads TGTGCCAGCAGCCGCCCGGGGACAGGGGTTGGGGAGCAGTTCTTC. Its translation: CASSRPGTGVGEQFF.

The rearrangement links TRBV7-8 to TRBJ2-3, with TRBD2 identical over 12 bases. Looked up from germline, CDR1 is SGHVS and CDR2 is FQNEAQ. The length of the CDR3 is 17 residues. After removal of 3 bases from V and 3 bases from J, the junction contained 7 bases not matched to a gene. CDR3 region: CASSFTSGGRWTDTQYF. CDR3 bases: TGTGCCAGCAGCTTTACTAGCGGGGGGCGTTGGACAGATACGCAGTATTTT.

A word on this clone: It may be a read error: a sequence one base away is much more abundant. The chain links TRBV6-1 to TRBJ2-7, with D possibly being TRBD1 or TRBD2 (5 bases each). CDR1 and CDR2 (germline): MNHNS, SASEGT. V lost 8 bases and J lost 1, with 18 bases in between. This CDR3 region has 15 residues. The DNA of the CDR3 is TGTGCCAGCCAAACCATTATAGGGGAGTCCTACGAGCAGTACTTC. It specifies CASQTIIGESYEQYF.

This rearrangement joins TRBV5-1 to TRBJ1-1, with 9 positions matching TRBD1. Germline V CDR1 and CDR2: SGHRS, YFSETQ. The length of the CDR3 is 17 residues. J lost 1 base, V lost 3 bases, and 10 bases had no gene match. DNA of the CDR3: TGCGCCAGCAGCTCACGACGTACAGGGGGCGGGAACACTGAAGCTTTCTTT. Protein: CASSSRRTGGGNTEAFF.

This chain joins TRBV11-2 and TRBJ1-4; 7 bases match TRBD1. The V gene's germline CDR1 is SGHAT and CDR2 FQNNGV. The J segment lost 7 bases and the V segment lost 5 bases, leaving 7 bases of the junction unmatched. The CDR3 loop spans 14 amino acids. The CDR3 loop is CASSVNRGSEKLFF. The CDR3 DNA reads as TGTGCCAGCAGCGTAAACAGGGGAAGTGAAAAACTGTTTTTT.

This chain links TRBV28 with TRBJ2-7, with D maybe TRBD2 (5 bases). Germline loops: CDR1 MDHEN, CDR2 SYDVKM. Trimming shortened V by 2 bases and J by 2 bases, and 19 bases separated the two germline ends. CDR3 length: 17 amino acids. The CDR3 sequence is CASSLRDSASRPYEQYF. CDR3 nucleotides: TGTGCCAGCAGTTTACGGGATTCTGCTTCCAGACCCTACGAGCAGTACTTC. The full variable domain, rest sourced from reference TRBV28 and TRBJ2-7, is DVKVTQSSRYLVKRTGEKVFLECVQDMDHENMFWYRQDPGLGLRLIYFSYDVKMKEKGDIPEGYSVSREKKERFSLILESASTNQTSMYLCASSLRDSASRPYEQYFGPGTRLTVT.

This chain uses TRBV9 with TRBJ2-7; 9 bases align to TRBD2. Germline assignment: CDR1 SGDLS and CDR2 YYNGEE. This CDR3 is built from 15 residues. Trimming took 0 bases from V and 2 from J; bases not matched to a gene: 3. CDR3: CASSVASGKTYEQYF. As DNA, the CDR3 is TGTGCCAGCAGCGTAGCTAGCGGGAAAACCTACGAGCAGTACTTC.

V usage is TRBV7-9 and J usage is TRBJ1-1; 7 nucleotides line up with TRBD1. Trimming took 3 bases from V and 8 from J; bases not matched to a gene: 9. Germline CDR1 is SEHNR and CDR2 is FQNEAQ (reference sequence). This CDR3 is 14 amino acids long. This CDR3 reads CASSFGGRGSEAFF. In DNA form, the CDR3 reads TGTGCCAGCAGCTTCGGCGGCAGGGGGTCCGAAGCTTTCTTT.

This clone has a single count. This chain uses TRBV6-5 with TRBJ1-1, with D possibly being TRBD1 (5 bases). The CDR3 loop spans 14 amino acids. V was cut by 8 bases and J by 1 base, with 14 bases left in between. CDR1 is MNHEY, CDR2 SVGAGI, per germline. The CDR3 is CASSSGPWNTEAFF. The CDR3 nucleotides read TGTGCCAGCTCCTCAGGGCCTTGGAACACTGAAGCTTTCTTT.

V is TRBV6-6 and J is TRBJ1-4; TRBD1 agrees at 10 bases. From germline, CDR1 is MNHNY and CDR2 SVGAGI (reference sequence). After removal of 6 bases from V and 4 bases from J, the junction contained 8 bases not matched to a gene. The CDR3 totals 16 residues. The CDR3 DNA is TGTGCCAGCAGATTCGACAGGGGGCTGGGTAATGAAAAACTGTTTTTT. It is translated as CASRFDRGLGNEKLFF.

The CDR3 reads CASSYFKGANQPQHF. CDR3 DNA sequence: TGTGCCAGCAGTTACTTTAAAGGGGCTAATCAGCCCCAGCATTTT. V usage is TRBV6-5 and J usage is TRBJ1-5; TRBD1 might be the D (5 bases). Germline V CDR1 and CDR2: MNHEY, SVGAGI. Trimming cost V 1 base and J 4 bases, with 11 bases left between them. The CDR3 contains 15 residues.

The J gene is TRBJ2-5, the V gene TRBV5-1, with D possibly TRBD1 on 5 matching bases. Germline V gives CDR1 SGHRS, CDR2 YFSETQ. This CDR3 spans 14 amino acids. With 3 bases removed from V and 1 base from J, the gap between germline ends came to 10 bases. This CDR3 reads CASSSWTTQETQYF. The CDR3 nucleotides are TGCGCCAGCAGCTCGTGGACAACCCAAGAGACCCAGTACTTC.

This clone was seen once. The chain employs TRBV18 and TRBJ2-7; 11 bases agree with TRBD2. Germline V lookup: CDR1 KGHSH, CDR2 LQKENI. This CDR3 is 17 amino acids long. J was trimmed by 4 bases and V by 3 bases; bases with no gene match: 11. The CDR3 sequence: CASSPQPPTSGIYEQYF. DNA for the CDR3: TGTGCCAGCTCACCCCAACCCCCGACTAGCGGGATATACGAGCAGTACTTC.

In nucleotides, the CDR3 is TGCGCCAGCAGCCATGACTACTACGAGCAGTACTTC. Protein sequence: CASSHDYYEQYF. The chain is built from TRBV4-1 and TRBJ2-7; a possible D gene is TRBD2 (5 bases). This CDR3 spans 12 amino acids. V was shortened by 3 bases and J by 3 bases, with 6 bases between the two germline ends. CDR1 MGHRA and CDR2 YSYEKL come from the germline V gene.

The chain recombines TRBV5-1 with TRBJ2-7; TRBD1 aligns across 8 bases. CDR1 and CDR2 (germline): SGHRS, YFSETQ. V lost 4 bases and J lost 3; bases outside the gene matches: 6. This CDR3 has 14 amino acids. DNA of the CDR3: TGCGCCAGCAGCAAAACAGGGGGTAGCTACGAGCAGTACTTC. The encoded protein is CASSKTGGSYEQYF.

CDR3: CASGGLYGEAFF. DNA of the CDR3: TGTGCCAGTGGGGGGTTATACGGTGAAGCTTTCTTT. This chain uses TRBV19 with TRBJ1-1, with D perhaps TRBD1 (5 bases). From germline, CDR1 is LNHDA and CDR2 SQIVND (reference sequence). Between the trimmed V and J ends, which lost 8 bases and 7 bases, there was a span of 14 bases. The CDR3 spans 12 residues.

This clone counts as large. The V gene is TRBV2, the J gene TRBJ1-1; D remains ambiguous. Germline V gene data show CDR1 as SNHLY and CDR2 as FYNNEI. V dropped 4 bases and J dropped 4 bases, with 10 bases sitting between them. The CDR3 has 13 amino acids. The chain's CDR3 is CASSVTDGTEAFF. CDR3 nucleotides: TGTGCCAGCAGTGTTACCGATGGCACTGAAGCTTTCTTT.